This entry lists 32 T cell receptor beta chains sequenced from one sample in a study of CD8+ T cells in alopecia areata. After isolation, RNA underwent reverse transcription to generate cDNA as the sequencing template. Sequenced by immunoSEQ multiplex PCR; TCRdb stores in-frame clones only, minus some. Found here are 25,000 to 40,000 clones, 65% to 80% of them singletons; the top ten hold over 15%. The sample consisted of NKG2D-low CD8+ T cells sorted from blood. The receptors derive from a human donor with alopecia areata.

This clone was counted a few times. The chain links TRBV19 to TRBJ2-1; a weak D match, TRBD1 (6 bases). The CDR3 is made up of 15 amino acids. V was shortened by 3 bases and J by 5 bases, with 14 bases between the two germline ends. Germline V gene data show CDR1 as LNHDA and CDR2 as SQIVND (reference sequence). The CDR3 sequence: CASSIRQGLNNEQFF. The CDR3 DNA reads TGTGCCAGTAGTATTCGGCAGGGGCTAAACAATGAGCAGTTCTTC.

This clone was counted only a few times. V usage is TRBV28 and J usage is TRBJ2-7, with unresolved D. The germline CDR1 and CDR2 sequences are MDHEN and SYDVKM. Trimming cost V 6 bases and J 4 bases, with 10 bases left between them. The CDR3 has 12 residues. The CDR3 region is CASSRTKYEQYF. The CDR3 nucleotides read TGTGCCAGCAGCAGGACCAAGTACGAGCAGTACTTC.

This rearrangement joins TRBV27 to TRBJ2-7, with a possible D match to TRBD1 (6 bases). CDR3 size: 14 residues. Deletions cut 5 bases from V and 2 bases from J, with 13 bases between. CDR1 and CDR2 (germline): MNHEY, SMNVEV (reference sequence). CDR3 loop: CASSLSGDPYEQYF. For the CDR3, the DNA is TGTGCCAGCAGTCTCTCAGGGGATCCCTACGAGCAGTACTTC.

With respect to this clone: Sequence at one end of the junction differs from germline and may be a read error. The chain employs TRBV7-7 and TRBJ2-3, with D unresolved. This CDR3 has 15 residues. The germline CDR1 and CDR2 sequences are SSHAT and FNYEAQ (reference sequence). CDR3 sequence reads: CASSLDGPWTDTQYF. The CDR3, as DNA: TGTGCTAGCAGCTTAGATGGCCCTTGGACAGATACGCAGTATTTT.

This sequence joins TRBV6-5 and TRBJ2-7, with 7 nucleotides matching TRBD1. The ends lost 5 bases at V and 3 bases at J; junction bases unmatched: 7. CDR1 is MNHEY and CDR2 is SVGAGI in the germline V gene. The CDR3 sequence is 14 residues long. The CDR3 spells CASSLGGADYEQYF. The CDR3 DNA reads as TGTGCCAGCAGTCTAGGGGGCGCAGACTACGAGCAGTACTTC.

Comments on this clone: A read error may account for a junction end that differs from germline. In DNA, the CDR3 is TGTGCCAGCACCGAGGGTAGCAGCTCAGTTGGTATGGTCTTC. Its translation is CASTEGSSSVGMVF. The V gene is TRBV9, the J gene TRBJ2-1, with a possible D match to TRBD2 (5 bases). CDR3 size: 14 residues. Germline loops: CDR1 SGDLS, CDR2 YYNGEE.

J is TRBJ2-7 and V is TRBV4-1; 10 nucleotides match TRBD2. The germline gives CDR1 MGHRA, CDR2 YSYEKL. This CDR3 spans 16 amino acids. The trim removed 2 bases at V and 4 bases at J, leaving 8 bases unmatched. The CDR3 protein is CASSQQASGSGYEQYF. The CDR3, as DNA: TGCGCCAGCAGCCAACAAGCTAGCGGGAGCGGGTACGAGCAGTACTTC.

This clone came up once. The chain links TRBV7-3 to TRBJ2-1, with TRBD1 as a possible D gene (6 bases). The CDR3 contains 15 residues. V lost 6 bases and J 3 bases, leaving 15 bases between the germline ends. CDR1 and CDR2 (germline): SGHTA, FQGTGA. The CDR3 protein is CASRATGSLYNEQFF. CDR3 DNA sequence: TGTGCCAGCAGAGCGACAGGATCCCTCTACAATGAGCAGTTCTTC.

This chain uses TRBV7-9 with TRBJ2-7; D is unclear. Trimming removed 5 bases at V and 6 bases at J, with 20 bases between. Germline V gene data show CDR1 as SEHNR and CDR2 as FQNEAQ (reference sequence). The CDR3 spans 15 residues. Here the CDR3 DNA reads TGTGCCAGCAGCGTCCTGAACAAGGCCTTGGGCGAGCAGTACTTC. Protein sequence: CASSVLNKALGEQYF.

The chain uses TRBV28 and TRBJ2-7; unclear D gene. CDR1 and CDR2 (germline): MDHEN, SYDVKM. The CDR3 covers 14 residues. Trimming removed 6 bases at V and 1 base at J, with 13 bases between. This CDR3 is CASSQRSTSYEQYF. The CDR3 DNA reads TGTGCCAGCAGCCAACGGTCTACATCCTACGAGCAGTACTTC. The complete variable domain, with remaining parts taken from reference TRBV28 and TRBJ2-7, reads DVKVTQSSRYLVKRTGEKVFLECVQDMDHENMFWYRQDPGLGLRLIYFSYDVKMKEKGDIPEGYSVSREKKERFSLILESASTNQTSMYLCASSQRSTSYEQYFGPGTRLTVT.

The rearrangement uses TRBV7-9 and TRBJ2-2; a weak D match, TRBD1 (5 bases). Between the trimmed V and J ends, which lost 4 bases and 6 bases, there was a span of 9 bases. CDR1 is SEHNR and CDR2 is FQNEAQ in the germline V gene (reference sequence). The CDR3 loop spans 13 amino acids. The CDR3 reads CASSSRDSGELFF. DNA of the CDR3: TGTGCCAGCAGCTCCAGGGATTCCGGGGAGCTGTTTTTT.

The V and J genes are TRBV19 and TRBJ1-1; D is uncertain. This CDR3 region has 11 residues. Germline V lookup: CDR1 LNHDA, CDR2 SQIVND (reference sequence). V was pared by 3 bases and J by 7 bases, with 6 bases between. The CDR3 bases are TGTGCCAGTAGTATCAGTGGTGAAGCTTTCTTT. Translating it yields CASSISGEAFF.

The genes are TRBV29-1 and TRBJ1-3; a possible D gene is TRBD1 (5 bases). The DNA end is more similar to TRBJ2-2, so the J call may be wrong. Germline CDR1 SQVTM, CDR2 ANQGSEA. CDR3 length: 13 residues. CDR3 coding DNA: TGCAGCGTGAAATTAGGGGAAAACGGGGAGCTGTTTTTT. Its translation: CSVKLGENGELFF.

The chain uses TRBV6-4 and TRBJ2-3, with D possibly matching TRBD2 (5 bases). Germline-derived CDR1 and CDR2 are MRHNA and SNTAGT. V was cut by 4 bases and J by 1 base, with 15 bases left in between. There are 16 residues in the CDR3. This CDR3 reads CASSVSSEGGTDTQYF. CDR3 DNA sequence: TGTGCCAGCAGTGTATCTTCTGAGGGTGGCACAGATACGCAGTATTTT.

This chain connects TRBV28 to TRBJ2-7, with 8 bases aligning to TRBD1. The junction had 16 bases not matched to a gene; V was cut back by 4 bases and J by 5 bases. Germline V gives CDR1 MDHEN, CDR2 SYDVKM. There are 17 residues in the CDR3. The CDR3 reads CASSSLHARQGSNEQYF. In DNA, the CDR3 is TGTGCCAGCAGTTCCCTACACGCCCGACAGGGGAGTAACGAGCAGTACTTC.

The gene calls are TRBV27 and TRBJ2-5; 10 bases map to TRBD2. Per the germline V gene, CDR1 is MNHEY and CDR2 is SMNVEV (reference sequence). Unmatched junction bases numbered 7, after V lost 5 bases and J lost 1 base. The CDR3 runs to 16 residues. The DNA for the CDR3 is TGTGCCAGCAGTCCTATAAGGACTAGCGGCCAAGAGACCCAGTACTTC. Its translation is CASSPIRTSGQETQYF.

The chain carries TRBV29-1 and TRBJ2-1, with unresolved D. The germline V and J ends were trimmed by 5 bases and 6 bases, with 8 bases remaining between them. The CDR3 runs to 11 residues. Germline V gene lookup returns CDR1 SQVTM and CDR2 ANQGSEA. DNA for the CDR3: TGCAGCGTTCCCAGTTCCAATGAGCAGTTCTTC. Translating gives CSVPSSNEQFF.

This clone was observed once. The J gene is TRBJ2-7, the V gene TRBV4-1; the D is unclear. Deletions cut 0 bases from V and 0 bases from J, with 12 bases between. This CDR3 has 16 amino acids. Germline V gene lookup returns CDR1 MGHRA and CDR2 YSYEKL. CDR3 amino acids: CASSQDGPRSSYEQYF. In DNA, the CDR3 is TGCGCCAGCAGCCAAGATGGGCCAAGGAGCTCCTACGAGCAGTACTTC.

This chain connects TRBV4-3 to TRBJ2-1; 8 positions agree with TRBD2. V lost 1 base to trimming and J lost 0 bases; unmatched junction nucleotides: 5. In germline, CDR1 is LGHNA, CDR2 YSLEER. This CDR3 contains 17 residues. The CDR3 coding sequence is TGCGCCAGCAGCCAAGGGAGACTAGCGAGCTCCTACAATGAGCAGTTCTTC. Translation: CASSQGRLASSYNEQFF.

This chain connects TRBV6-1 to TRBJ2-6; D perhaps matches TRBD1 (6 bases). The germline V gene has CDR1 MNHNS and CDR2 SASEGT. Trimming shortened V by 4 bases and J by 3 bases, and 7 bases separated the two germline ends. There are 14 residues in the CDR3. DNA of the CDR3: TGTGCCAGCAGTGCAGGGGTTGGGGCCAACGTCCTGACTTTC. Residues: CASSAGVGANVLTF.

The genes are TRBV29-1 and TRBJ2-5; D gene ambiguous. Trimming left V 6 bases short and J 3 bases short, with 5 bases between. Germline CDR1 SQVTM, CDR2 ANQGSEA. The CDR3 totals 10 residues. The CDR3: CSVDKETQYF. As DNA, the CDR3 is TGCAGCGTAGATAAAGAGACCCAGTACTTC.

This rearrangement joins TRBV7-9 to TRBJ1-2; the D is unclear. The CDR3 is 15 amino acids. The germline V gene has CDR1 SEHNR and CDR2 FQNEAQ (reference sequence). Trimming pared 1 base from V and 6 bases from J, leaving 15 bases between. CDR3 nucleotides: TGTGCCAGCAGCTTAGTGGGCAGTTTTGTGGATGGCTACACCTTC. The encoded protein is CASSLVGSFVDGYTF.

The CDR3 DNA sequence: TGTGCCAGCAGCGCGCAGGGCTCAGATACGCAGTATTTT. Its protein is CASSAQGSDTQYF. V and J are TRBV9 and TRBJ2-3; tentatively, D is TRBD1 (5 bases). The CDR3 runs to 13 residues. Germline V gene data show CDR1 as SGDLS and CDR2 as YYNGEE. Trimming removed 3 bases at V and 4 bases at J, with 9 bases between.

This chain links TRBV6-1 with TRBJ2-7; D remains ambiguous. V lost 6 bases to trimming and J lost 3 bases, with 6 bases between them. Germline V CDR1 and CDR2: MNHNS, SASEGT. This CDR3 is built from 11 residues. CDR3 sequence reads: CASRDLYEQYF. CDR3 nucleotides: TGTGCCAGCAGGGACCTCTACGAGCAGTACTTC.

V gene TRBV27 combines with J gene TRBJ2-1; D is uncertain. CDR1 and CDR2 (germline): MNHEY, SMNVEV (reference sequence). The CDR3 extends over 13 amino acids. V lost 2 bases and J lost 8, with 10 bases in between. This CDR3 reads CASSLGGSDEQFF. The CDR3 DNA sequence: TGTGCCAGCAGTTTAGGTGGGTCGGATGAGCAGTTCTTC.

This rearrangement joins TRBV5-4 to TRBJ2-7; maybe TRBD2 (6 bases). Germline CDR1 is SGHNT and CDR2 is YYREEE (reference sequence). The ends were cut back, 0 bases at V and 7 bases at J, with 14 bases in the middle. This CDR3 region has 14 residues. CDR3 nucleotide sequence: TGTGCCAGCAGCTTGGCGGGAGAACGGAGGGAGCAGTACTTC. This codes for CASSLAGERREQYF.

The DNA of the CDR3 is TGTGCCAGCAGCCAAGAACCCTCCGGGAGCGTCTACGAGCAGTACTTC. It codes for CASSQEPSGSVYEQYF. The rearrangement uses TRBV4-2 and TRBJ2-7; TRBD2 might be the D (6 bases). CDR1 and CDR2 from the germline V gene are LGHNA and YNFKEQ. The length of the CDR3 is 16 residues. Trimming removed 0 bases at V and 3 bases at J, with 15 bases between.

This sequence joins TRBV14 and TRBJ2-1; 8 bases align to TRBD1. CDR3 size: 15 residues. The germline gives CDR1 SGHDN, CDR2 FVKESK. The V segment lost 1 base and the J segment 8 bases; nucleotides outside the gene matches: 7. DNA for the CDR3: TGTGCCAGCAGCCAAGGACAGGGGAGTTGGGATGAGCAGTTCTTC. Translating it yields CASSQGQGSWDEQFF. Supplemented by reference TRBV14 and TRBJ2-1, the full variable domain reads EAGVTQFPSHSVIEKGQTVTLRCDPISGHDNLYWYRRVMGKEIKFLLHFVKESKQDESGMPNNRFLAERTGGTYSTLKVQPAELEDSGVYFCASSQGQGSWDEQFFGPGTRLTVL.

In this sample, this clone turned up once. Here the CDR3 reads CSVGGPDSNEQFF. CDR3 bases: TGCAGCGTTGGAGGACCGGATTCCAATGAGCAGTTCTTC. The V and J genes are TRBV29-1 and TRBJ2-1; D ambiguous. V was cut by 4 bases and J by 6 bases, with 13 bases left in between. This CDR3 is built from 13 residues. Per germline, CDR1 SQVTM and CDR2 ANQGSEA.

The rearrangement joins TRBV29-1 to TRBJ2-2; D is unclear. V lost 4 bases and J lost 2, with 8 bases in between. The germline V gene has CDR1 SQVTM and CDR2 ANQGSEA. The CDR3 length is 13 residues. The CDR3 nucleotides are TGCAGCGTTGGGGTCGGTAACACCGGGGAGCTGTTTTTT. Translated: CSVGVGNTGELFF.

For the CDR3, the DNA is TGCGCCAGCAGCCAAGTGGTGGCACCAGATACGCAGTATTTT. This translates into CASSQVVAPDTQYF. This chain joins TRBV4-1 and TRBJ2-3; D is uncertain. Trimming cost V 1 base and J 4 bases, with 9 bases left between them. In germline, CDR1 is MGHRA, CDR2 YSYEKL. The CDR3 loop spans 14 amino acids.

The chain carries TRBV15 and TRBJ2-7; 7 positions match TRBD1. V was clipped by 3 bases and J by 5 bases; unmatched bases: 4. This CDR3 comprises 13 residues. Germline lookup yields CDR1 LNHNV and CDR2 YYDKDF (reference sequence). Here the CDR3 reads CATSRTGFHEQYF. CDR3 DNA: TGTGCCACCAGCAGGACAGGGTTCCACGAGCAGTACTTC.